Below are 32 T cell receptor beta chains sequenced from a single sample in a study of cytomegalovirus exposure and HLA in healthy donors. PCR was performed using 60 Vbeta and 13 Jbeta primers. The protocol was immunoSEQ multiplex PCR, while the TCRdb copy is restricted to in-frame clones and leaves out a portion. The profile shows around 150,000 clones, 70% to 80% of them singletons. Input material: PBMCs. These receptors all stem from a human donor in good health.

The chain carries TRBV13 and TRBJ1-2; TRBD1 matches 8 bases. This CDR3 spans 15 amino acids. Germline V gene sequence: CDR1 PRHDT, CDR2 FYEKMQ (reference sequence). The V gene end was trimmed by 5 bases and the J gene end by 6 bases; junction bases not matched to a gene: 11. CDR3: CASSQGAAKWNGYTF. The CDR3 DNA follows: TGTGCCAGCAGCCAGGGGGCCGCCAAATGGAATGGCTACACCTTC.

With respect to this clone: The sample has other DNA sequences that encode this CDR3 too. The chain couples TRBV20-1 to TRBJ1-1; the D gene is possibly TRBD1 (6 bases). Trimming removed 6 bases at V and 11 bases at J, with 16 bases between. The V gene's germline CDR1 is DFQATT and CDR2 SNEGSKA (reference sequence). The CDR3 spans 11 residues. The CDR3: CSARTGTEAFF. The DNA of the CDR3 is TGCAGTGCGCGAACAGGGACGGAGGCTTTCTTT.

The chain couples TRBV6-5 to TRBJ1-1, with TRBD1 identical over 7 bases. With V trimmed by 5 bases and J by 9 bases, 12 bases remained unmatched. Germline-derived CDR1 and CDR2 are MNHEY and SVGAGI. The CDR3 totals 14 residues. CDR3 sequence: CASSPDLDREKAFF. As DNA, the CDR3 is TGTGCCAGCAGTCCCGACCTCGACAGGGAGAAAGCTTTCTTT.

This sequence joins TRBV25-1 and TRBJ2-1; TRBD2 matches 12 bases. V was clipped by 4 bases and J by 7 bases; unmatched bases: 11. CDR1 is MGHDK and CDR2 is SYGVNS in the germline V gene. The CDR3 is 17 residues long. The chain's CDR3 is CASSAPRVGTSGNEQFF. Here the CDR3 DNA reads TGTGCCAGCAGTGCACCTAGGGTTGGGACTAGCGGGAATGAGCAGTTCTTC.

The chain couples TRBV29-1 to TRBJ2-5; D is undetermined. From germline, CDR1 is SQVTM and CDR2 ANQGSEA. CDR3 size: 12 residues. V dropped 4 bases and J dropped 0 bases, with 6 bases sitting between them. CDR3 DNA: TGCAGCGTTGTGAGGAACCAAGAGACCCAGTACTTC. This translates into CSVVRNQETQYF.

The chain has TRBV2 and TRBJ1-1, with 7 bases identical to TRBD1. The germline gives CDR1 SNHLY, CDR2 FYNNEI. This CDR3 is 14 amino acids long. The J segment lost 5 bases and the V segment lost 5 bases, leaving 8 bases of the junction unmatched. CDR3 in DNA: TGTGCCAGCAGTTCCGGGACAGTTGGTACTGAAGCTTTCTTT. It specifies CASSSGTVGTEAFF.

The genes are TRBV6-4 and TRBJ2-3, with D perhaps matching TRBD1 (6 bases). The length of the CDR3 is 16 residues. Germline V CDR1 and CDR2: MRHNA, SNTAGT. The V end lost 0 bases, the J end lost 3 bases, and 13 bases lay between the germline ends. The CDR3 region has the DNA TGTGCCAGCAGTGACTCCACAGGGTCTGGGACAGATACGCAGTATTTT. This gives the protein CASSDSTGSGTDTQYF.

This clone showed up just a few times. This chain joins TRBV19 and TRBJ1-1, with D perhaps matching TRBD1 (5 bases). CDR1 is LNHDA, CDR2 SQIVND, per germline (reference sequence). The CDR3 runs 15 residues. Deletions cut 5 bases from V and 3 bases from J, with 16 bases between. Here the CDR3 reads CASSFSPGGDTEAFF. In DNA form, the CDR3 reads TGTGCCAGTAGTTTTTCCCCCGGGGGGGACACTGAAGCTTTCTTT.

V gene TRBV7-9 combines with J gene TRBJ1-2; maybe TRBD1 (5 bases). V lost 4 bases to trimming and J lost 6 bases, with 12 bases between them. The CDR3 runs to 13 residues. Per the germline V gene, CDR1 is SEHNR and CDR2 is FQNEAQ (reference sequence). CDR3 DNA: TGTGCCAGCAGCTCGGACAATCCTCATGGCTACACCTTC. The encoded protein is CASSSDNPHGYTF.

This sequence joins TRBV11-3 and TRBJ2-1; D uncertain. The CDR3 is 15 amino acids. Trimming removed 5 bases from V and 0 bases from J, with 11 bases in between. Germline CDR1 and CDR2: SGHNT and YENEEA. CDR3 region: CASSPRQSSYNEQFF. In DNA, the CDR3 is TGTGCCAGCAGCCCTCGACAAAGCTCCTACAATGAGCAGTTCTTC. The full variable domain, with the rest looked up from reference TRBV11-3 and TRBJ2-1, is EAGVVQSPRYKIIEKKQPVAFWCNPISGHNTLYWYLQNLGQGPELLIRYENEEAVDDSQLPKDRFSAERLKGVDSTLKIQPAELGDSAVYLCASSPRQSSYNEQFFGPGTRLTVL.

The CDR3 sequence: CASSLGTGGSYNEQFF. In nucleotides, the CDR3 is TGTGCCAGCAGCTTGGGGACAGGGGGCTCCTACAATGAGCAGTTCTTC. The chain recombines TRBV5-4 with TRBJ2-1; 10 nucleotides agree with TRBD1. Germline V gene data show CDR1 as SGHNT and CDR2 as YYREEE (reference sequence). CDR3 length equals 16 residues. Unmatched junction bases numbered 0, after V lost 0 bases and J lost 0 bases.

The J gene is TRBJ2-7, the V gene TRBV28; 7 bases map to TRBD1. The CDR3 loop spans 15 amino acids. Trimming took 2 bases from V and 0 from J; bases not matched to a gene: 4. The germline V gene encodes CDR1 MDHEN and CDR2 SYDVKM. This CDR3 is CASSLPGQSSYEQYF. CDR3 nucleotide sequence: TGTGCCAGCAGTTTACCGGGACAGAGCTCCTACGAGCAGTACTTC.

The chain is built from TRBV25-1 and TRBJ2-7; 7 bases align to TRBD1. This CDR3 is built from 15 residues. Germline-derived CDR1 and CDR2 are MGHDK and SYGVNS. CDR3 in amino acids: CATNPGTARRHEQYF. DNA of the CDR3: TGTGCAACCAACCCCGGGACAGCGAGAAGACACGAGCAGTACTTC.

The chain couples TRBV11-2 to TRBJ2-1, with TRBD2 matching 8 bases. CDR1 and CDR2 (germline): SGHAT, FQNNGV. This CDR3 spans 15 amino acids. The V and J ends lost 4 bases and 9 bases, in that order; junction bases with no gene match: 11. The CDR3 nucleotides are TGTGCCAGCAGCTCCCTCCCCCTAGCGGGCGGTGAGCAGTTCTTC. This codes for CASSSLPLAGGEQFF. The whole variable domain, filled in from reference TRBV11-2 and TRBJ2-1, reads EAGVAQSPRYKIIEKRQSVAFWCNPISGHATLYWYQQILGQGPKLLIQFQNNGVVDDSQLPKDRFSAERLKGVDSTLKIQPAKLEDSAVYLCASSSLPLAGGEQFFGPGTRLTVL.

This chain links TRBV27 with TRBJ2-7, with TRBD1 as a possible D gene (6 bases). Per the germline V gene, CDR1 is MNHEY and CDR2 is SMNVEV (reference sequence). Trimming removed 2 bases at V and 3 bases at J, with 17 bases between. The CDR3 has 16 residues. The CDR3 protein is CASSLVGGSLVYEQYF. CDR3 nucleotides: TGTGCCAGCAGTTTAGTAGGGGGATCCCTAGTCTACGAGCAGTACTTC.

The genes are TRBV7-2 and TRBJ2-2, with unresolved D. This CDR3 has 13 amino acids. Trimming removed 7 bases from V and 5 bases from J, with 11 bases in between. The germline gives CDR1 SGHTA, CDR2 FQGNSA. The CDR3: CASTSTWTGELFF. The CDR3 DNA is TGTGCCAGCACCTCTACTTGGACCGGGGAGCTGTTTTTT.

This clone was seen a single time. V is TRBV6-5 and J is TRBJ2-7, with no clear D. This CDR3 contains 12 residues. The germline V and J ends were trimmed by 6 bases and 0 bases, with 6 bases remaining between them. Germline V gene lookup returns CDR1 MNHEY and CDR2 SVGAGI. CDR3 nucleotide sequence: TGTGCCAGCAGCCGGAGCTCCTACGAGCAGTACTTC. Residues: CASSRSSYEQYF.

The rearrangement links TRBV30 to TRBJ1-3, with 7 bases lining up with TRBD1. The V gene end was trimmed by 5 bases and the J gene end by 6 bases; junction bases not matched to a gene: 4. The CDR3 extends over 12 amino acids. CDR1 is GTSNPN, CDR2 SVGIG, per germline (reference sequence). The CDR3 loop reads CAWDRVQNTIYF. The CDR3 region has the DNA TGTGCCTGGGACAGGGTCCAAAACACCATATATTTT.

The V gene is TRBV6-4, the J gene TRBJ1-1; D not resolved. Trimming took off 2 bases at V and 0 bases at J, with 19 bases between the two ends. CDR1 and CDR2 (germline): MRHNA, SNTAGT. The CDR3 loop spans 18 amino acids. CDR3 coding DNA: TGTGCCAGCAGTGACGGGGAGCTCTGGAGTTGGATGAACACTGAAGCTTTCTTT. This sequence encodes CASSDGELWSWMNTEAFF.

This clone appeared a few times. The chain is built from TRBV10-3 and TRBJ1-1; D call uncertain. Germline values: CDR1 ENHRY, CDR2 SYGVKD. V shed 2 bases and J shed 0 bases, with 10 bases lying between them. The length of the CDR3 is 15 residues. CDR3 sequence: CAISEGREMNTEAFF. DNA for the CDR3: TGTGCCATCAGTGAGGGGAGGGAAATGAACACTGAAGCTTTCTTT.

This chain links TRBV2 with TRBJ2-1; 14 bases are shared with TRBD2. The CDR3 spans 20 residues. The ends lost 6 bases at V and 3 bases at J; junction bases unmatched: 16. CDR1 SNHLY and CDR2 FYNNEI come from the germline V gene. DNA of the CDR3: TGTGCCAGCAGGCCCCGGACTAGCGGGGGGCCGAATAACTTCTACAATGAGCAGTTCTTC. Translating gives CASRPRTSGGPNNFYNEQFF. Full variable domain (missing parts from reference TRBV2 and TRBJ2-1): EPEVTQTPSHQVTQMGQEVILRCVPISNHLYFYWYRQILGQKVEFLVSFYNNEISEKSEIFDDQFSVERPDGSNFTLKIRSTKLEDSAMYFCASRPRTSGGPNNFYNEQFFGPGTRLTVL.

The V call is TRBV7-2, the J call TRBJ2-7; 7 bases match TRBD1. The germline gives CDR1 SGHTA, CDR2 FQGNSA. V lost 5 bases and J lost 5; bases outside the gene matches: 9. There are 14 residues in the CDR3. CDR3 bases: TGTGCCAGCAGCCGCCGGGACAGTGTGGACGAGCAGTACTTC. It encodes CASSRRDSVDEQYF.

About this clone: Other DNA sequences in this sample translate to the same CDR3. The chain has TRBV13 and TRBJ2-1; 10 bases align to TRBD2. Trimming at V came to 5 bases and at J to 10 bases, leaving 14 bases not matched to a gene. Germline CDR1 reads PRHDT; CDR2 reads FYEKMQ (reference sequence). This CDR3 region has 16 residues. The DNA for the CDR3 is TGTGCCAGCAGCCCTCCGGGACTAGCGTCGGGGGACGAGCAGTTCTTC. This sequence encodes CASSPPGLASGDEQFF.

V usage is TRBV27 and J usage is TRBJ2-3, with 10 positions matching TRBD2. CDR3 length equals 16 residues. Germline lookup yields CDR1 MNHEY and CDR2 SMNVEV (reference sequence). Trimming at V came to 2 bases and at J to 4 bases, leaving 6 bases not matched to a gene. This chain's CDR3 is CASSLASGRVPDTQYF. CDR3 coding DNA: TGTGCCAGCAGTTTAGCGAGCGGGAGGGTTCCAGATACGCAGTATTTT.

The chain couples TRBV14 to TRBJ1-1; perhaps TRBD1 as D (5 bases). V lost 2 bases, J lost 5 bases, and 15 bases lay in between. The germline CDR1 and CDR2 sequences are SGHDN and FVKESK. The CDR3 contains 15 residues. The CDR3 reads CASSQRGGWGTEAFF. For the CDR3, the DNA is TGTGCCAGCAGCCAAAGGGGAGGCTGGGGGACTGAAGCTTTCTTT.

The chain is built from TRBV30 and TRBJ2-3; 14 nucleotides line up with TRBD2. The CDR3 covers 16 residues. Unmatched junction bases numbered 11, after V lost 7 bases and J lost 5 bases. Germline values: CDR1 GTSNPN, CDR2 SVGIG (reference sequence). The CDR3 bases are TGTGCCTTCGTAGGGACTAGCGGGGGTCGGGGAGATACGCAGTATTTT. It yields the protein CAFVGTSGGRGDTQYF. Together with reference TRBV30 and TRBJ2-3, the CDR3 gives the full variable domain: SQTIHQWPATLVQPVGSPLSLECTVEGTSNPNLYWYRQAAGRGLQLLFYSVGIGQISSEVPQNLSASRPQDRQFILSSKKLLLSDSGFYLCAFVGTSGGRGDTQYFGPGTRLTVL.

The chain links TRBV6-5 to TRBJ1-1; 7 bases line up with TRBD1. Trimming took 6 bases from V and 5 from J; bases not matched to a gene: 9. Per the germline V gene, CDR1 is MNHEY and CDR2 is SVGAGI. This CDR3 is built from 14 residues. DNA of the CDR3: TGTGCCAGCAGGACAATAGGGGGCAGGACTGAAGCTTTCTTT. Translation: CASRTIGGRTEAFF.

The chain couples TRBV5-6 to TRBJ2-7; 9 nucleotides line up with TRBD1. J gave up 3 bases and V 0 bases, and 4 bases lay outside the gene matches. The V gene's germline CDR1 is SGHDT and CDR2 YYEEEE. The CDR3 is made up of 15 amino acids. CDR3 DNA sequence: TGTGCCAGCAGCTTGGGGGGGACAGGGATCTACGAGCAGTACTTC. It is translated as CASSLGGTGIYEQYF.

The genes are TRBV5-4 and TRBJ2-3; no reliable D call. The CDR3 is made up of 15 amino acids. V was clipped by 3 bases and J by 0 bases, with 11 bases between them. From germline, CDR1 is SGHNT and CDR2 YYREEE (reference sequence). Here the CDR3 DNA reads TGTGCCAGCAGCTCGCTCCAGTCTAGCACAGATACGCAGTATTTT. Protein: CASSSLQSSTDTQYF.

A single count supports this clone. The CDR3 is CASRPGTGPQPQHF. Written as DNA, the CDR3 is TGTGCCAGCAGACCAGGGACAGGGCCTCAGCCCCAGCATTTT. J is TRBJ1-5 and V is TRBV27; 9 nucleotides align to TRBD1. Germline CDR1 MNHEY, CDR2 SMNVEV (reference sequence). There are 14 residues in the CDR3. The V segment lost 6 bases and the J segment 6 bases; nucleotides outside the gene matches: 6.

This rearrangement joins TRBV7-3 to TRBJ2-1; D possibly corresponds to TRBD2 (5 bases). The germline V and J ends were trimmed by 0 bases and 0 bases, with 12 bases remaining between them. This CDR3 region has 17 residues. The germline V gene has CDR1 SGHTA and CDR2 FQGTGA. CDR3 in amino acids: CASSLTPSGSSYNEQFF. The CDR3 DNA follows: TGTGCCAGCAGCTTAACCCCGAGCGGAAGCTCCTACAATGAGCAGTTCTTC.

The chain combines TRBV9 with TRBJ2-7, with D possibly being TRBD2 (6 bases). This CDR3 is 14 amino acids long. V was trimmed by 0 bases and J by 4 bases, leaving 11 bases between them. Germline lookup yields CDR1 SGDLS and CDR2 YYNGEE. CDR3 loop: CASSVASRGYEQYF. CDR3 DNA sequence: TGTGCCAGCAGCGTAGCTAGTCGGGGGTACGAGCAGTACTTC.